The clone carrying this T cell receptor beta chain showed up many times. Its antigen is not identified. This entry belongs to a study of early T cells in non-severe SARS-CoV-2 infection. At the level of the study: Sequencing used unsorted whole-blood bulk RNA, so chains lack pairing.

The TCR library protocol attached unique molecular identifiers to the individual cDNA molecules. One entry per CDR3 protein results from TCRdb running MiXCR on the 5' RACE reads. The data contain around 12,000 distinct CDR3 sequences, 4.8% of them singletons. Study findings and constraints: Lookups in VDJdb leaned toward anti-spike CD8 responses and missed private and CD4 specificities.

Germline CDR1 is MNHEY and CDR2 is SMNVEV (reference sequence). The CDR3 has 17 amino acids. Trimming removed 3 bases from V and 2 bases from J, with 20 bases in between. Sequenced input: whole blood. J is TRBJ2-7 and V is TRBV27, with D perhaps TRBD2 (6 bases). This receptor was obtained from an adult who was a healthcare worker with PCR-confirmed SARS-CoV-2 infection or an uninfected control (not recorded which). The CDR3 region is CASSFLPSDGGTYEQYF. Written as DNA, the CDR3 is TGTGCCAGCAGTTTTTTGCCCTCAGACGGAGGGACCTACGAGCAGTACTTC.